This T cell receptor beta chain was profiled in a study of cytomegalovirus exposure and HLA in healthy donors. The study, taken as a whole, reports: For most TCR sequences rarity was the rule, although some public TCRs occurred in many donors. Productive rates of about 90% or about 30% were seen for most TCR beta V segments in an earlier analysis. The study assumed roughly uniform donor sequencing depth for presence/absence analyses.

The CDR3 spans 16 residues. V lost 1 base, J lost 5 bases, and 18 bases lay in between. The germline gives CDR1 SEHNR, CDR2 FQNEAQ (reference sequence). On this clone: What it binds is unknown.

The PCR contained 60 Vbeta and 13 Jbeta primers. Measured with immunoSEQ multiplex PCR; TCRdb has only the in-frame clones, and not every one. The sample totals approximately 38,000 clones. This receptor was identified in a human donor in good health. The genes are TRBV7-9 and TRBJ2-7, with D perhaps TRBD1 (5 bases). Source material: PBMCs. This CDR3 reads CASSLEMTGRVDEQYF. The CDR3 DNA reads TGTGCCAGCAGCTTAGAGATGACGGGCAGGGTCGACGAGCAGTACTTC.